The entry below describes one TCR beta chain. This specimen belongs to a study of blood T cell repertoires in COVID-19. Overall study context: Acute and convalescent COVID-19 specimens originated in the United States, Italy and Spain. The cDNA or gDNA used as material had been derived from T cells, B-cell-depleted T cells, or PBMCs.

Profiled with immunoSEQ multiplex PCR; TCRdb holds only in-frame clones, not every one. The table records a few hundred thousand clones, roughly 85% of them present only once. The CDR3 is 14 residues long. The V gene's germline CDR1 is SGHTA and CDR2 FQGNSA. V gave up 3 bases and J gave up 6 bases; unmatched junction bases: 4. This receptor was taken from a woman over 75 with acute or convalescent COVID-19. Sequencing used peripheral blood. The chain couples TRBV7-2 to TRBJ2-7; 11 bases match TRBD1. The CDR3 sequence: CASSFGQGAIEQYF. The DNA for the CDR3 is TGTGCCAGCAGCTTCGGACAGGGGGCAATCGAGCAGTACTTC. Complete variable domain (other parts from reference TRBV7-2 and TRBJ2-7): GAGVSQSPSNKVTEKGKDVELRCDPISGHTALYWYRQSLGQGLEFLIYFQGNSAPDKSGLPSDRFSAERTGGSVSTLTIQRTQQEDSAVYLCASSFGQGAIEQYFGPGTRLTVT.